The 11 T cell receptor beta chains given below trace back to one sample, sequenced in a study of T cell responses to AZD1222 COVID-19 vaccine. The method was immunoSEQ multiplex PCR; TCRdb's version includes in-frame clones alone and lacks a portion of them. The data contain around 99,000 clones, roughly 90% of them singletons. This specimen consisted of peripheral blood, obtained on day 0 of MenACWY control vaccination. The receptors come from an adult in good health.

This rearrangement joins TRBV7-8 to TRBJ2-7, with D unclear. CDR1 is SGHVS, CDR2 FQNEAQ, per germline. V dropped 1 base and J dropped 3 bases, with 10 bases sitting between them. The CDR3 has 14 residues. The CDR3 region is CASSLDQSSYEQYF. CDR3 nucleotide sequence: TGTGCCAGCAGCTTAGATCAATCGAGCTACGAGCAGTACTTC.

CDR3 nucleotides: TGTGCCAGCAGCCCAGGGGGGCATTCCTACGAGCAGTACTTC. As protein: CASSPGGHSYEQYF. The V call is TRBV3-1 (or the pseudogene TRBV3-2), the J call TRBJ2-7; D might be TRBD1 (7 bases). From germline, CDR1 is LGHDT and CDR2 YNNKEL (reference sequence). Trimming removed 4 bases at V and 1 base at J, with 11 bases between. The CDR3 covers 14 residues.

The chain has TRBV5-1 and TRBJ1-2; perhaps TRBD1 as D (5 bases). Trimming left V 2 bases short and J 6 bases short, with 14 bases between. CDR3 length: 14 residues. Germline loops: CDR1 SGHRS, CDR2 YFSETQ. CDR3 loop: CASSFRTQRDGYTF. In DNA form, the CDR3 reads TGCGCCAGCAGCTTCCGGACACAACGTGATGGCTACACCTTC.

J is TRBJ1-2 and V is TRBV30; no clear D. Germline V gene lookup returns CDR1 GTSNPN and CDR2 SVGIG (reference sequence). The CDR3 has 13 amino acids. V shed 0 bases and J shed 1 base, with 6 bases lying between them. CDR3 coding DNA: TGTGCCTGGAGTGTACGTTATAACTATGGCTACACCTTC. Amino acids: CAWSVRYNYGYTF. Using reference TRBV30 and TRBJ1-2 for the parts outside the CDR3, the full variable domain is SQTIHQWPATLVQPVGSPLSLECTVEGTSNPNLYWYRQAAGRGLQLLFYSVGIGQISSEVPQNLSASRPQDRQFILSSKKLLLSDSGFYLCAWSVRYNYGYTFGSGTRLTVV.

The CDR3 is CASRLPGLAYEQYF. The CDR3 nucleotides are TGTGCCAGCAGATTACCGGGGCTAGCCTACGAGCAGTACTTC. The rearrangement joins TRBV28 to TRBJ2-7; D might be TRBD1 or TRBD2, each matching 5 bases. Germline V gene lookup returns CDR1 MDHEN and CDR2 SYDVKM. This CDR3 spans 14 amino acids. Trimming pared 6 bases from V and 2 bases from J, leaving 14 bases between.

The CDR3 region is CASSLVPGASGRGYQETQYF. Here the CDR3 DNA reads TGTGCCAGCAGCTTAGTACCCGGGGCTAGCGGGAGAGGCTATCAAGAGACCCAGTACTTC. The V call is TRBV7-8, the J call TRBJ2-5, with 10 bases identical to TRBD2. The CDR3 extends over 20 amino acids. Trimming cost V 1 base and J 2 bases; bases outside gene matches: 16. CDR1 SGHVS and CDR2 FQNEAQ come from the germline V gene.

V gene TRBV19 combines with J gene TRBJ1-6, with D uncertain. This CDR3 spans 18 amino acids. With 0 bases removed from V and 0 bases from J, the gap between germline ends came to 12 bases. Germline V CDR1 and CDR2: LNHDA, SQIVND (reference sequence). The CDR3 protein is CASSIDHASSSYNSPLHF. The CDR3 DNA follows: TGTGCCAGTAGTATAGATCACGCGTCGAGCTCCTATAATTCACCCCTCCACTTT.

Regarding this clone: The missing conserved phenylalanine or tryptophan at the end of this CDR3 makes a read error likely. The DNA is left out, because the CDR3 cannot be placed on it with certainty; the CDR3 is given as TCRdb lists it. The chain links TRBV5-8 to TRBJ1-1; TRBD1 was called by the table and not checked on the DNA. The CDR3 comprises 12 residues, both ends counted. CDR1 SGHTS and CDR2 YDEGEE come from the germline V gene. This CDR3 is CASSFRDRAPLS.

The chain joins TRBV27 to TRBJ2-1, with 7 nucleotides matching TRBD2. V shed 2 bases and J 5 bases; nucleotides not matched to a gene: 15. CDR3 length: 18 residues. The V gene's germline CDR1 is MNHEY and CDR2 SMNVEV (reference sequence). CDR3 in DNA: TGTGCCAGCAGTTTAACAATGCCCTACGTGGGAGGGGACAATGAGCAGTTCTTC. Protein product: CASSLTMPYVGGDNEQFF.

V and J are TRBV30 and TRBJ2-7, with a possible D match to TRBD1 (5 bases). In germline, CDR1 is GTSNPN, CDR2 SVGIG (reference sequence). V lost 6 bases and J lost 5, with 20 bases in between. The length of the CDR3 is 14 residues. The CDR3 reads CACAPGSSLNEQYF. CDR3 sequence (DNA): TGTGCCTGCGCTCCAGGGTCGTCGCTTAACGAGCAGTACTTC. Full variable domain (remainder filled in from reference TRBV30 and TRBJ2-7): SQTIHQWPATLVQPVGSPLSLECTVEGTSNPNLYWYRQAAGRGLQLLFYSVGIGQISSEVPQNLSASRPQDRQFILSSKKLLLSDSGFYLCACAPGSSLNEQYFGPGTRLTVT.

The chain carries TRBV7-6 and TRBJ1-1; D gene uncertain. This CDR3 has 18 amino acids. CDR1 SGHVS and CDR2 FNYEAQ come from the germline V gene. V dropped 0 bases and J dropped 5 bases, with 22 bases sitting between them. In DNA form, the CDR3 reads TGTGCCAGCAGCTTAGCTTCTTATCGGGCCCTGAAGTTGACTGAAGCTTTCTTT. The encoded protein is CASSLASYRALKLTEAFF. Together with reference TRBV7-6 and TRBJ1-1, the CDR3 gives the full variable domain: GAGVSQSPRYKVTKRGQDVALRCDPISGHVSLYWYRQALGQGPEFLTYFNYEAQQDKSGLPNDRFSAERPEGSISTLTIQRTEQRDSAMYRCASSLASYRALKLTEAFFGQGTRLTVV.